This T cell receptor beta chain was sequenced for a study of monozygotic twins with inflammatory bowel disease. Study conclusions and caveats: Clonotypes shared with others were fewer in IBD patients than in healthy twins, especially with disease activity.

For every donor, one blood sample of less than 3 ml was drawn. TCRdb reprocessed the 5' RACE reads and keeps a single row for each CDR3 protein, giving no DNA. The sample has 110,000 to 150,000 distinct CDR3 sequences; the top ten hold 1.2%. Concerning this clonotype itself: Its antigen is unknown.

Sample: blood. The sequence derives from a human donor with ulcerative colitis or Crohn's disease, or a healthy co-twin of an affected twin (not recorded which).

The CDR3 sequence: CSATRGIGPDTQYF. This rearrangement joins TRBV20-1 to TRBJ2-3; TCRdb's D call of TRBD1 is untestable without DNA. CDR3 length: 14 amino acids. From germline, CDR1 is DFQATT and CDR2 SNEGSKA (reference sequence).